The clone carrying this TCR beta chain was recorded only once. As yet, its antigen is unknown. This sample stems from a study of Ad26.COV2.S vaccination and SARS-CoV-2 variants. Study results and limitations: Non-spike TCR breadth showed similarity between vaccine and placebo recipients.

Trimming removed 5 bases from V and 7 bases from J; junction bases left unmatched: 10. This CDR3 spans 14 amino acids. CDR1 is SEHNR and CDR2 is FQNEAQ in the germline V gene (reference sequence). TCRdb's table, derived via immunoSEQ multiplex PCR, lists solely in-frame clones and lacks some. This sample carries more than 150,000 clones, around 90% of them seen once, and the ten largest clones take about 5.5%. The sample consisted of peripheral blood, taken after recovery from COVID-19. V is TRBV7-9 and J is TRBJ2-5, with TRBD1 matching over 7 bases. The receptor comes from a human donor who had recovered from COVID-19. CDR3 amino acids: CASSTTLQGRTQYF. The CDR3 DNA is TGTGCCAGCAGCACTACGTTACAGGGGAGGACCCAGTACTTC.